The following is a T cell receptor beta chain sequence with its context. Which antigen it targets is not known. The record has no base qualities; no much larger clone is one base away. TCR beta libraries were generated from genomic DNA with the immunoSEQ kit, following the manufacturer's recommendations. To prepare libraries, a first multiplex PCR with proprietary primers was run, followed by a second PCR that added unique barcodes, and a bead cleanup was done after each round. A kit-provided positive control reaction and a negative control reaction were included in every sample batch. The final libraries were assessed on an Agilent 4200 TapeStation D1000 ScreenTape, pooled by volume, and quantified by qPCR. An Illumina NextSeq500 fitted with a MidOutput 150-cycle cartridge performed the sequencing, running 156 Read1 cycles and 15 Index1 cycles with the kit's custom primers. The pooled library was loaded at around 1 pM with an approximately 22% PhiX control spike-in. The study's processing was this. Vendor-processed data were analyzed in R, with a clonotype defined as all T cells sharing the same CDR3 nucleotide sequence. For clone abundance analyses, frequencies were normalized to the 10,000 most abundant clones in each sample. Public T cell clones, which averaged fewer than five per sample, were excluded before analysis. ImmunoMap was used for dominant motif analysis with the PAM10 matrix, a gap penalty of 30, and a homology threshold of 0.3, and any motif reaching a cumulative frequency of at least 0.01 was considered dominant. The clones in this table, taken by TCRdb from immuneACCESS, are in-frame only. Not every clone is retained; where verified, under half of the shortfall comes from an unresolved V gene, and the cause of the rest is unknown. V, J and clone size derive from that table, while D and trimming were established from the DNA sequence. The sample records about 23,000 clones, less than 55% of which are singletons. In total, the top ten clones hold about 20% of the sample.

There are 21 amino acids in the CDR3, from cysteine to phenylalanine inclusive. The only DNA kept is the CDR3, 63 bases in frame from the first base. CDR1 is given as LGHNA and CDR2 as YNFKEQ, both from the germline V gene. Cut back by 0 bases and 0 bases, the V and J ends lie 24 bases apart. These data come from a study of radiation and T cells in renal cell carcinoma (TCRdb year 2020). Study-level background: In total, about 51 samples underwent TCR beta sequencing: roughly 25 tumors plus 27 peripheral blood samples. In the approximately 53 samples combined, some 4,000,000 unique CDR3 nucleotide sequences were found, encoding roughly 2,500,000 unique CDR3 amino acid sequences.

Paper-wide results and their limitations: Intratumoral heterogeneity went uncaptured because the only tumor material available was small regions of approximately 1 g. Compared with controls, irradiated tumors had higher TCR clonality, as the top 100 clonotypes made up an average of around 50% of the repertoire, versus around 45% in nephrectomy-only tumors. A greater number of dominant CDR3 motifs was detected in irradiated tumors than in control tumors, and a larger share of the repertoire was occupied by these motifs in irradiated tumors than in control tumors. The single-armed trial design could not address effects of radiation dose or scheduling on the TCR repertoire.

The time point label of this sample denotes: tumor resected at nephrectomy. The treatment or condition label here, explained by the study, means: treatment-naive control, cytoreductive nephrectomy. Control tumors were obtained from treatment-naive renal cell carcinoma patients in whom cytoreductive nephrectomy was performed without prior radiation. Renal cell carcinoma with clear cell pathology was present in all patients. The control tumors sequenced for TCR were resected between 2011 and 2014 from fewer than 12 males and several females whose median age was approximately 50 years (range about 35 to 90). Tumor processing involved mechanical dissociation, digestion with collagenase/hyaluronidase at 37 degrees C, handling in gentleMACS C tubes, and storage in liquid nitrogen. The QIAamp DNA Blood Mini Kit (Qiagen) was used to prepare genomic DNA for TCR sequencing. The analyses included just those samples that passed every quality control check.

The sequences come from tumor tissue, collected from a patient whose treatment was nephrectomy without radiotherapy. The chain is encoded by TRBV4-2 joined to TRBJ1-3; TRBD1 is a possible D gene, resting on 6 matching bases. The sequence was collected from a human donor with renal cell carcinoma. The DNA reads TGTGCCAGCAGCCAAGAGGAGATAGGCAGGGGAAGATTAAGCTCTGGAAACACCATATATTTT. It translates to CASSQEEIGRGRLSSGNTIYF.